The rows below give T cell receptor beta chains drawn from one sample of a study of human T cells and chemical hapten exposure. TCRdb called the RACE reads again in MiXCR, with one record for every CDR3 protein. In the table there are under 400,000 distinct CDR3 sequences, approximately 5.1% of which are singletons. Specimen: whole blood, collected in connection with sensitization to the hapten diphenylcyclopropenone (DPC). The receptor set was obtained from a woman between 45 and 60 years old with alopecia areata. Some clones in this sample may be carry-over from other donors' samples. The CDR3 runs from the conserved cysteine through the conserved F or W. The size field is filled for only some rows; it gives once, few, many or a size class.

v_gene: TRBV2
j_gene: TRBJ2-5
abundance: many
CDR3aa: CASTPRRGQQETQYF

v_gene: TRBV10-2
j_gene: TRBJ2-1
abundance: NA
CDR3aa: CASFSGSPYNEQFF

v_gene: TRBV16
j_gene: TRBJ1-5
abundance: NA
CDR3aa: CASGTINQPQHF

v_gene: TRBV29-1
j_gene: TRBJ2-3
abundance: NA
CDR3aa: CSVDEGTDTQYF

v_gene: TRBV7-6
j_gene: TRBJ1-1
abundance: many
CDR3aa: CASSLAQGGTEAFF

v_gene: TRBV20-1
j_gene: TRBJ2-7
abundance: NA
CDR3aa: CSARKTGATTYEQYF

v_gene: TRBV28
j_gene: TRBJ2-7
abundance: many
CDR3aa: CASSRGSGGADEQYF

v_gene: TRBV30
j_gene: TRBJ2-1
abundance: NA
CDR3aa: CAWNGVGEQFF

v_gene: TRBV20-1
j_gene: TRBJ1-1
abundance: few
CDR3aa: CSAEGMNTEAFF

v_gene: TRBV29-1
j_gene: TRBJ2-1
abundance: NA
CDR3aa: CSVEAGGEQFF

v_gene: TRBV19
j_gene: TRBJ2-7
abundance: few
CDR3aa: CASSIAGGTYEQYF

v_gene: TRBV6-6
j_gene: TRBJ2-5
abundance: many
CDR3aa: CASSFASDRVQETQYF

v_gene: TRBV28
j_gene: TRBJ1-2
abundance: few
CDR3aa: CASSSSGTGFNGYTF

v_gene: TRBV6-5
j_gene: TRBJ2-1
abundance: NA
CDR3aa: CASSPASYNEQFF

v_gene: TRBV2
j_gene: TRBJ2-3
abundance: NA
CDR3aa: CASSERAGGPDTQYF

v_gene: TRBV2
j_gene: TRBJ1-6
abundance: few
CDR3aa: CASSDQNSPLHF

v_gene: TRBV14
j_gene: TRBJ1-5
abundance: few
CDR3aa: CASSQEGWGRSNQPQHF

v_gene: TRBV2
j_gene: TRBJ2-1
abundance: few
CDR3aa: CASSEGPEQFF

v_gene: TRBV27
j_gene: TRBJ2-7
abundance: few
CDR3aa: CASSSPGRTLYEQYF

v_gene: TRBV6-5
j_gene: TRBJ2-3
abundance: many
CDR3aa: CASSYGTGKLDTQYF

v_gene: TRBV5-1
j_gene: TRBJ2-5
abundance: NA
CDR3aa: CASSPGGVEQETQYF

v_gene: TRBV3-1
j_gene: TRBJ2-1
abundance: many
CDR3aa: CASSQDLGGGGQRYNEQFF

v_gene: TRBV7-3
j_gene: TRBJ2-2
abundance: few
CDR3aa: CASSPGRVGTGELFF